This T cell receptor beta chain was documented in a study of cytomegalovirus exposure and HLA in healthy donors. Findings and caveats of the study: Later examination showed HLA-associated TCR beta chains had greater clonal expansion than equally common others. Relative to the 666-donor mean, N-insertions were reportedly fewer in an Asian-associated ancestry cluster in a later analysis. Cytomegalovirus status was reportedly diagnosed by the classifier with high specificity and sensitivity.

PCR employed 60 Vbeta and 13 Jbeta primers. Assay: immunoSEQ multiplex PCR; the TCRdb copy retains only in-frame clones and omits some. The data contain some 120,000 clones, around 80% of them singletons. In the case of this clone: The target antigen is unknown.

The donors (healthy individuals) were bone marrow donors. Source material: PBMCs. This receptor was identified in a woman between 45 and 60 years old in good health and CMV-seropositive.

CDR3 DNA sequence: TGTGCCTTCACCGGCTCGGGACAGGGTTATGGCTACACCTTC. Its protein product is CAFTGSGQGYGYTF. The rearrangement joins TRBV2 to TRBJ1-2; 9 bases are a match to TRBD1. Germline-derived CDR1 and CDR2 are SNHLY and FYNNEI. The CDR3 runs 14 residues. Trimming removed 11 bases from V and 5 bases from J; junction bases left unmatched: 12. The variable domain in full, completed from reference TRBV2 and TRBJ1-2, reads EPEVTQTPSHQVTQMGQEVILRCVPISNHLYFYWYRQILGQKVEFLVSFYNNEISEKSEIFDDQFSVERPDGSNFTLKIRSTKLEDSAMYFCAFTGSGQGYGYTFGSGTRLTVV.